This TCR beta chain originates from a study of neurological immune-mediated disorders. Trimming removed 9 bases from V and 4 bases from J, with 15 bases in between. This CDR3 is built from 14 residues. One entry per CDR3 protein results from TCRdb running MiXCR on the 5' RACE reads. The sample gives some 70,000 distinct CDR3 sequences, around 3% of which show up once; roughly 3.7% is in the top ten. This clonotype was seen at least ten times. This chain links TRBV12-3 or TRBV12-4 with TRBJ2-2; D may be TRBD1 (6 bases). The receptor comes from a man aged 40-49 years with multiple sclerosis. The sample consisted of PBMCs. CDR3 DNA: TGTGCCAGTAAGACAGGACCCGCCACCGGGGAGCTGTTTTTT. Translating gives CASKTGPATGELFF.